The 7 T cell receptor beta chains below all came from one sample that was sequenced in a study of CD8 T cells in Susac syndrome. An amount of RNA that ranged from roughly 0.45 to 1 ug was reverse transcribed with random hexamers. TCRdb re-called the immunoSEQ multiplex PCR reads through MiXCR, storing one row per CDR3 protein. The table shows approximately 120,000 distinct CDR3 sequences, with around 94% occurring only once. The sample was CD8+ T cells from PBMCs. These receptor sequences come from a human donor with Susac syndrome.

This clonotype was observed once. The V gene is TRBV4-2, the J gene TRBJ2-1, with D uncertain. The CDR3 is 15 residues long. The V and J ends lost 0 bases and 2 bases respectively, with 8 bases between them. Germline V gives CDR1 LGHNA, CDR2 YNFKEQ. The CDR3: CASSQDQETYNEQFF. The CDR3 nucleotides are TGTGCCAGCAGCCAAGATCAGGAGACCTACAATGAGCAGTTCTTC.

This clonotype was detected once. The V gene is TRBV7-2, the J gene TRBJ2-3, with TRBD2 matching over 10 bases. CDR1 SGHTA and CDR2 FQGNSA come from the germline V gene. V was clipped by 5 bases and J by 6 bases; unmatched bases: 14. The length of the CDR3 is 17 residues. The CDR3 sequence: CASSVVVAGGSRDTQYF. The CDR3 coding sequence is TGTGCCAGCAGCGTCGTGGTAGCGGGAGGATCGCGCGATACGCAGTATTTT.

The chain uses TRBV4-1 and TRBJ2-7, with D tentatively TRBD1 (5 bases). The CDR3 is 16 amino acids. V was shortened by 1 base and J by 6 bases, with 19 bases between the two germline ends. CDR1 and CDR2 from the germline V gene are MGHRA and YSYEKL. The CDR3 coding sequence is TGCGCCAGCAGCCAAGCCTCCCCAGGGCTGGCCTCCGAGCAGTACTTC. This gives the protein CASSQASPGLASEQYF.

V gene TRBV25-1 combines with J gene TRBJ1-1; D uncertain. The germline gives CDR1 MGHDK, CDR2 SYGVNS. The V end was cut by 2 bases, the J end by 3 bases, with 10 bases between. CDR3 length equals 14 residues. The CDR3 spells CASSEMGRDTEAFF. As DNA, the CDR3 is TGTGCCAGCAGTGAAATGGGTCGGGACACTGAAGCTTTCTTT.

The V and J genes are TRBV4-2 and TRBJ2-7; tentative D call: TRBD1 (5 bases). In germline, CDR1 is LGHNA, CDR2 YNFKEQ. V dropped 1 base and J dropped 0 bases, with 10 bases sitting between them. There are 15 residues in the CDR3. The chain's CDR3 is CASSQAPDSSYEQYF. The CDR3, as DNA: TGTGCCAGCAGCCAAGCGCCAGACAGCTCCTACGAGCAGTACTTC.

The rearrangement uses TRBV12-3 or TRBV12-4 and TRBJ1-2; D not certain. V lost 7 bases to trimming and J lost 5 bases, with 17 bases between them. The CDR3 loop spans 14 amino acids. The CDR3 nucleotides are TGTGCCAGCAAACCTCCGCGAGATCTGTATGGCTACACCTTC. This translates into CASKPPRDLYGYTF.

This chain connects TRBV29-1 to TRBJ2-7; 8 bases map to TRBD2. In germline, CDR1 is SQVTM, CDR2 ANQGSEA. The V and J ends lost 5 bases and 2 bases, in that order; junction bases with no gene match: 5. The length of the CDR3 is 13 residues. The CDR3 region is CSVSSGRAYEQYF. In DNA, the CDR3 is TGCAGCGTTTCAAGCGGGAGAGCCTACGAGCAGTACTTC.